This T cell receptor (beta chain) was captured by sequencing in a study of cytomegalovirus exposure and HLA in healthy donors. V lost 1 base and J 5 bases, leaving 17 bases between the germline ends. Looked up from germline, CDR1 is SEHNR and CDR2 is FQNEAQ (reference sequence). This CDR3 contains 16 residues. This clone was seen a single time. The PCR used 60 Vbeta and 13 Jbeta primers. The method was immunoSEQ multiplex PCR; TCRdb's version includes in-frame clones alone and lacks a portion of them. The table shows 200,000 to 300,000 clones, with approximately 84% occurring only once. Sequencing was carried out using PBMCs. The clonotype was recovered from a woman aged 40 to 50 in good health and CMV-seropositive. The chain is built from TRBV7-9 and TRBJ2-5; TRBD1 might be the D (7 bases). The DNA for the CDR3 is TGTGCCAGCAGCTTAGTTACAGGGGCGCGGGGCGAGACCCAGTACTTC. It translates to CASSLVTGARGETQYF.